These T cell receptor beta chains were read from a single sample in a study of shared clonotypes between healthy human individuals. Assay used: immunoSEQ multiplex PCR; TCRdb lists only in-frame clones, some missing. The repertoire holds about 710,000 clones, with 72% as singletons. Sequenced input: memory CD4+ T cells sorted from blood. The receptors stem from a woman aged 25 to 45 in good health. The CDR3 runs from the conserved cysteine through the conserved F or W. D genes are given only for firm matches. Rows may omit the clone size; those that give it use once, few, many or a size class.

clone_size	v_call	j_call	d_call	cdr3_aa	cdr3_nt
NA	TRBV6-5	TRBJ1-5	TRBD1	CASSGLGTANQPQHF	TGTGCCAGCAGCGGCCTTGGGACAGCCAATCAGCCCCAGCATTTT
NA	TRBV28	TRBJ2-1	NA	CASSFGGSEQFF	TGTGCCAGCAGTTTCGGAGGGTCTGAGCAGTTCTTC
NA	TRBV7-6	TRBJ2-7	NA	CASSPGGLTYEQYF	TGTGCCAGCAGCCCCGGAGGGTTGACCTACGAGCAGTACTTC
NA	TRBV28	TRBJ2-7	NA	CALQGPYEQYF	TGTGCCCTGCAAGGGCCCTACGAGCAGTACTTC
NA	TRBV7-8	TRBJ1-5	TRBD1	CASSLGDSRNQPQHF	TGTGCCAGCAGCTTAGGGGACAGCCGCAATCAGCCCCAGCATTTT
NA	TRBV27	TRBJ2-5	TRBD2	CASSLSGLAGYQETQYF	TGTGCCAGCAGTTTATCGGGGCTAGCGGGGTACCAAGAGACCCAGTACTTC
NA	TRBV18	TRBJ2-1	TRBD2	CASSPGAGDYNEQFF	TGTGCCAGCTCACCAGGTGCGGGAGACTACAATGAGCAGTTCTTC
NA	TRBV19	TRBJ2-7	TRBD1	CASSPGQGIHEQYF	TGTGCCAGTAGCCCGGGACAGGGGATCCACGAGCAGTACTTC
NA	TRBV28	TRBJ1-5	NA	CASSFPYSNQPQHF	TGTGCCAGCAGTTTCCCCTATAGCAATCAGCCCCAGCATTTT
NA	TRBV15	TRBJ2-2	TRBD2	CATRSVINAGGLPSGELFF	TGTGCCACCCGGTCAGTTATTAACGCGGGAGGCCTGCCTTCCGGGGAGCTGTTTTTT
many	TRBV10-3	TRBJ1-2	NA	CAISESESGNYGYTF	TGTGCCATCAGTGAATCTGAATCCGGTAACTATGGCTACACCTTC